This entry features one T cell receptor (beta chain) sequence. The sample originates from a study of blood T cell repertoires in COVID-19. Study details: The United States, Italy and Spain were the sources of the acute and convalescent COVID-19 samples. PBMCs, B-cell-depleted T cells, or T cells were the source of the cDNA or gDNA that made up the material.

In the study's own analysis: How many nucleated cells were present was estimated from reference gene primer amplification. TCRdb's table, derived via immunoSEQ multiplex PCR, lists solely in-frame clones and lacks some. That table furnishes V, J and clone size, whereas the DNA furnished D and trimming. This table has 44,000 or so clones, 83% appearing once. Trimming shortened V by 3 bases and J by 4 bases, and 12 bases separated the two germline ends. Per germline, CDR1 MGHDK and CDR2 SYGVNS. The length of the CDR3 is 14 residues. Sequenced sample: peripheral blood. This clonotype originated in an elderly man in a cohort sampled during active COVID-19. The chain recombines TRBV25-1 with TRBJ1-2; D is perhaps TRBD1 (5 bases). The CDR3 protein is CASSDPGSGYGYTF. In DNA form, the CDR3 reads TGTGCCAGCAGTGATCCAGGGTCTGGCTATGGCTACACCTTC.